The T cell receptor (beta chain) under discussion was sequenced for a study of response to subunit inactivated influenza vaccine. Broader study findings: There was a suggestion from the authors that each seasonal influenza vaccination recruits few new T cells.

This clonotype was counted a few times. What it binds is unknown. With 4 bases clipped from V and 0 bases from J, the junction kept 6 bases outside the gene matches. The CDR3 runs 15 residues. The V gene's germline CDR1 is LNHNV and CDR2 YYDKDF (reference sequence). TCRdb reanalysed the RT-PCR reads using MiXCR and keeps one entry per CDR3 protein. The sample consists of around 170,000 distinct CDR3 sequences, about 10% of them appearing once. The J gene is TRBJ2-7, the V gene TRBV15; 7 bases fit TRBD2. Sample: CD8+ T cells sorted from PBMCs, taken around 25 months after vaccination. The sequence was collected from a man aged 50-75 years who received an inactivated influenza vaccine. CDR3 protein: CATSTERGYSYEQYF. The CDR3 DNA reads as TGTGCCACCAGCACAGAGCGGGGATACTCCTACGAGCAGTACTTC.